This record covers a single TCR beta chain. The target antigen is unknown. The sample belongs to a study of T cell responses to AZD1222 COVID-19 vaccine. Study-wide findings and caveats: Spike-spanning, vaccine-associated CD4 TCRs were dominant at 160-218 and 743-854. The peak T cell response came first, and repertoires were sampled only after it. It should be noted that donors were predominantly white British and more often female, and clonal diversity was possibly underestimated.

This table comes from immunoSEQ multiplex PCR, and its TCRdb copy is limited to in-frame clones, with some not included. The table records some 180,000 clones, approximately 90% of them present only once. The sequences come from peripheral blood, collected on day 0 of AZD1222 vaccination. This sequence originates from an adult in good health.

The chain's CDR3 is CASSVQGSGNQPQHF. In DNA form, the CDR3 reads TGTGCCAGTAGTGTACAGGGTAGCGGCAATCAGCCCCAGCATTTT. The chain joins TRBV19 to TRBJ1-5; a weak D match, TRBD1 (6 bases). V was cut by 5 bases and J by 2 bases, with 13 bases left in between. The germline V gene has CDR1 LNHDA and CDR2 SQIVND (reference sequence). The CDR3 sequence is 15 residues long. Using reference TRBV19 and TRBJ1-5 for the parts outside the CDR3, the full variable domain is DGGITQSPKYLFRKEGQNVTLSCEQNLNHDAMYWYRQDPGQGLRLIYYSQIVNDFQKGDIAEGYSVSREKKESFPLTVTSAQKNPTAFYLCASSVQGSGNQPQHFGDGTRLSIL.